The entry below describes one TCR beta chain. This record belongs to a study of blood T cells in healthy people across ages. A J-beta primer mix and a sample-barcoded 5' primer were used in a second PCR of roughly 6 to 11 cycles. MiXCR, applied by TCRdb to the 5' RACE reads, yields one record per CDR3 protein. The top ten hold 3% of the sample, which has some 850,000 distinct CDR3 sequences, more than 25% seen once. The CDR3 has 16 amino acids. The ends were cut back, 0 bases at V and 1 base at J, with 9 bases in the middle. Per the germline V gene, CDR1 is SGHTA and CDR2 is FQGTGA. The same sample was also used in a study of T cells of mothers and their children.

The chain joins TRBV7-3 to TRBJ2-2, with D possibly matching TRBD2 (6 bases). The receptor was derived from a boy younger than 18 in good health. Sequences were obtained from blood. The CDR3 bases are TGTGCCAGCAGCTTAACCCGGGACTGGAACACCGGGGAGCTGTTTTTT. The encoded protein is CASSLTRDWNTGELFF.